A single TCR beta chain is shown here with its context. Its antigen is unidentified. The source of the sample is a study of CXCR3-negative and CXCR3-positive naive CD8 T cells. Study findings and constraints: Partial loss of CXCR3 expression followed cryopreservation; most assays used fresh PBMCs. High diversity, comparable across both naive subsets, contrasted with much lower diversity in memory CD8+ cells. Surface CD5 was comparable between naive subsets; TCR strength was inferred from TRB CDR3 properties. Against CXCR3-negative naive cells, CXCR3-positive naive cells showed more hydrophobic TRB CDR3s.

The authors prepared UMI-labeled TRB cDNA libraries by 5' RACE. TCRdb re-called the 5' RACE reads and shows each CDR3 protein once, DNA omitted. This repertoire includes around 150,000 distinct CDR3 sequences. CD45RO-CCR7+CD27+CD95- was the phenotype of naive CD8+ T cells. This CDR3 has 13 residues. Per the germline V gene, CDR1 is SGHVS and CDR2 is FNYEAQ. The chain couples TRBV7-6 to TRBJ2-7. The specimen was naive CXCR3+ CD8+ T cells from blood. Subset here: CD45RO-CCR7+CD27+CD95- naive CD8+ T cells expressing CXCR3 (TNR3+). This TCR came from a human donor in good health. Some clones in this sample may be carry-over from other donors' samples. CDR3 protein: CASRPDGSYEQYF.